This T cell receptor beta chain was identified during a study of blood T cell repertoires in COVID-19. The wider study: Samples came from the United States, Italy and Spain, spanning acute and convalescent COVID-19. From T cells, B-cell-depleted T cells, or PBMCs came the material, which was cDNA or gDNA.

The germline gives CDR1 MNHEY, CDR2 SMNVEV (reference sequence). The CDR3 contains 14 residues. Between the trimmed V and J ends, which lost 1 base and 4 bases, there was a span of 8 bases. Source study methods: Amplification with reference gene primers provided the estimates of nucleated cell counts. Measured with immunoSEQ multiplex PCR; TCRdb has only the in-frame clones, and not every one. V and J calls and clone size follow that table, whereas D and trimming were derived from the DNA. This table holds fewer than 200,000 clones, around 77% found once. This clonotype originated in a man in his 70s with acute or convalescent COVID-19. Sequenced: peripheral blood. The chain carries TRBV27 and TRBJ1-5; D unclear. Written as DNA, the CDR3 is TGTGCCAGCAGTTTATTTTCCGGGAATCAGCCCCAGCATTTT. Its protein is CASSLFSGNQPQHF.